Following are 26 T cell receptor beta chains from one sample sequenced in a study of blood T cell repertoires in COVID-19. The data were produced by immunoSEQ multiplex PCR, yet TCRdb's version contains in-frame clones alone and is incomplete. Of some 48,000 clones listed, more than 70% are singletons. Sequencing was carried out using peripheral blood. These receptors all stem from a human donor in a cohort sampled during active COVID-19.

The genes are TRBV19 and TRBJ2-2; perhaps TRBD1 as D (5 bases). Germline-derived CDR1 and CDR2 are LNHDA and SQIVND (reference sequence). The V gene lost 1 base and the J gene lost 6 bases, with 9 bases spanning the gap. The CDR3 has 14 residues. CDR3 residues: CASSIGGASGELFF. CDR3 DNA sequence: TGTGCCAGTAGTATAGGGGGCGCCTCCGGGGAGCTGTTTTTT.

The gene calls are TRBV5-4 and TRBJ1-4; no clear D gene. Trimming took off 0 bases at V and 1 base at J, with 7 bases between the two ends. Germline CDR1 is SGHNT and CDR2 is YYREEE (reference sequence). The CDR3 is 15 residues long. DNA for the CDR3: TGTGCCAGCAGCTTGGCGGGGAGAACTAATGAAAAACTGTTTTTT. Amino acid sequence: CASSLAGRTNEKLFF.

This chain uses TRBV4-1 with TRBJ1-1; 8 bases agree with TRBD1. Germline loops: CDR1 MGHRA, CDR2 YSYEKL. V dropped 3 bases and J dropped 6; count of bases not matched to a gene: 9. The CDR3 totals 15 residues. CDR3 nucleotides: TGCGCCAGCAGCCATGAGGTCAGGGGGCCCCCTGAAGCTTTCTTT. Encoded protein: CASSHEVRGPPEAFF.

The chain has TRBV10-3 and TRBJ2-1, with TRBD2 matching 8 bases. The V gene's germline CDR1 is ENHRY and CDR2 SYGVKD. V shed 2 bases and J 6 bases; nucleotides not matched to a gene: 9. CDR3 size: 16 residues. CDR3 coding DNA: TGTGCCATCAGTGAGCTGGTCGGGGGGGGCCTCAATGAGCAGTTCTTC. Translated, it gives CAISELVGGGLNEQFF.

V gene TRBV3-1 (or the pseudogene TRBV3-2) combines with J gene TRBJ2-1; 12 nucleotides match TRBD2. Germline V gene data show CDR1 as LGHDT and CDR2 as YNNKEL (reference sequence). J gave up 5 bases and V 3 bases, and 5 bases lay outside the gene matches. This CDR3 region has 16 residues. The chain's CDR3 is CASSHRRLAGDNEQFF. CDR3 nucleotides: TGTGCCAGCAGCCATCGGAGACTAGCGGGGGACAATGAGCAGTTCTTC.

DNA of the CDR3: TGTGCCACCAGGGGACAAGGCTATGGCTACACCTTC. Amino acids: CATRGQGYGYTF. The chain uses TRBV24-1 and TRBJ1-2; TRBD1 is a possible D gene (6 bases). V shed 7 bases and J shed 4 bases, with 9 bases lying between them. The CDR3 has 12 amino acids. CDR1 is KGHDR, CDR2 SFDVKD, per germline.

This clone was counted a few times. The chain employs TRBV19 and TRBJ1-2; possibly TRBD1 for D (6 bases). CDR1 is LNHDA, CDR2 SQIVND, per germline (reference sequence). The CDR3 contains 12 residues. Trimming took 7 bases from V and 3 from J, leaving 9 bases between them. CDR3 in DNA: TGTGCCAGTACCCCAGGGGACTATGGCTACACCTTC. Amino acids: CASTPGDYGYTF.

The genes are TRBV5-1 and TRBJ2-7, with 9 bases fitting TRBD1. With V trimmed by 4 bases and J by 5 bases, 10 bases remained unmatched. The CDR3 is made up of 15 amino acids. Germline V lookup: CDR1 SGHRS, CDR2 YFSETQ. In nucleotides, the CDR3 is TGCGCCAGCAGCACCGCCGGGACAGGGTCCAACGAGCAGTACTTC. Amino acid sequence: CASSTAGTGSNEQYF.

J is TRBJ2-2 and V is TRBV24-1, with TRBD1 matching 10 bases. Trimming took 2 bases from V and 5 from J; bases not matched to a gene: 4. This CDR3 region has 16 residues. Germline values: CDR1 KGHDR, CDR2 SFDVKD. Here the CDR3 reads CATSDWTGGTTGELFF. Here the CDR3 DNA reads TGTGCCACCAGTGATTGGACAGGGGGAACTACCGGGGAGCTGTTTTTT.

CDR3 residues: CATSDLLAGANTGELFF. DNA of the CDR3: TGTGCCACCAGTGATTTGCTAGCGGGGGCGAACACCGGGGAGCTGTTTTTT. The rearrangement links TRBV24-1 to TRBJ2-2; TRBD2 agrees at 10 bases. Germline V CDR1 and CDR2: KGHDR, SFDVKD. The CDR3 contains 17 residues. J lost 0 bases, V lost 0 bases, and 0 bases had no gene match.

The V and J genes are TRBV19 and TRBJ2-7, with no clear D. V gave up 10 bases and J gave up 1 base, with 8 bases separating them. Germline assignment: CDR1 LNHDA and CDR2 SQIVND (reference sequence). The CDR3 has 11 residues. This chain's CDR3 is CATGWSYEQYF. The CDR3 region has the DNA TGTGCCACAGGATGGTCCTACGAGCAGTACTTC.

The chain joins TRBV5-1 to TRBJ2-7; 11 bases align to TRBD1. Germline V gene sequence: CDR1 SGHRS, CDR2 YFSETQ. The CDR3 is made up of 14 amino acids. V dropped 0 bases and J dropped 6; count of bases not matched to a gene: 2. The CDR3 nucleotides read TGCGCCAGCAGCTTGGAAGGGACAGGGGGCGAGCAGTACTTC. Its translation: CASSLEGTGGEQYF.

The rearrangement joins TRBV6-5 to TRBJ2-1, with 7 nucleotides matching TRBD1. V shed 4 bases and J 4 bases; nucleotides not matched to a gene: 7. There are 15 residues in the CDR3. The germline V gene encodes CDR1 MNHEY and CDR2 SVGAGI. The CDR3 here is CASSSTGTAYNEQFF. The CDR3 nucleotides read TGTGCCAGCAGTTCAACCGGGACAGCGTACAATGAGCAGTTCTTC.

CDR3 amino acids: CSVENPQGSTGELFF. The DNA of the CDR3 is TGCAGCGTTGAAAACCCCCAGGGAAGCACCGGGGAGCTGTTTTTT. V and J are TRBV29-1 and TRBJ2-2, with D maybe TRBD1 (5 bases). Trimming shortened V by 2 bases and J by 4 bases, and 14 bases separated the two germline ends. The CDR3 extends over 15 amino acids. The germline gives CDR1 SQVTM, CDR2 ANQGSEA.

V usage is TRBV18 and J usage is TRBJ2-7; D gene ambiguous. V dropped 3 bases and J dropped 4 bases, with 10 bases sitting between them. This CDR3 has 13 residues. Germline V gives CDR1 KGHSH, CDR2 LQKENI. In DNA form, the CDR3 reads TGTGCCAGCTCACCGGAATCGGGTTACGAGCAGTACTTC. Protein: CASSPESGYEQYF.

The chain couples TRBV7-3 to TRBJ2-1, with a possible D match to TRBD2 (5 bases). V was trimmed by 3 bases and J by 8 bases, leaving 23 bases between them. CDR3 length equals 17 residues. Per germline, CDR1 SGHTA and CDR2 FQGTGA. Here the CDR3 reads CASSLRASVVGGYEQFF. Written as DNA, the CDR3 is TGTGCCAGCAGCTTGAGAGCCAGCGTGGTTGGAGGTTATGAGCAGTTCTTC.

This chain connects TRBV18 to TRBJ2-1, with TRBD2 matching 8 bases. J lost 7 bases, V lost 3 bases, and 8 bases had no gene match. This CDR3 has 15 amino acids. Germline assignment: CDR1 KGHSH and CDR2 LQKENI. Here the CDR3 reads CASSPPGTRINEQFF. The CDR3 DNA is TGTGCCAGCTCACCGCCCGGGACTAGAATAAATGAGCAGTTCTTC.

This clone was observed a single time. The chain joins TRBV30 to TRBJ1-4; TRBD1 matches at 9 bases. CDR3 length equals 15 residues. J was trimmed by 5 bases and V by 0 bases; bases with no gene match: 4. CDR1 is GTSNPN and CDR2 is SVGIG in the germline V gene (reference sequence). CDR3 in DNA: TGTGCCTGGAGTGTACGTGGACAGGGGAATGAAAAACTGTTTTTT. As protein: CAWSVRGQGNEKLFF.

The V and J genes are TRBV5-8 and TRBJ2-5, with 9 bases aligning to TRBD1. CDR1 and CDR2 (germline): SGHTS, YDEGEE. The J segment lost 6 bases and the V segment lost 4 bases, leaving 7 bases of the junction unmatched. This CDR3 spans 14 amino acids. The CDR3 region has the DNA TGTGCCAGCAGCATGGGACAGGGTACAAAGACCCAGTACTTC. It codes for CASSMGQGTKTQYF.

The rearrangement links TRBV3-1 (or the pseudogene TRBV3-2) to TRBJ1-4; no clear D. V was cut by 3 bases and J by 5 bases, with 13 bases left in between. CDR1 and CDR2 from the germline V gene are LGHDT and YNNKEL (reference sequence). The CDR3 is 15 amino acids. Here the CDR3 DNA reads TGTGCCAGCAGCCAGGAGAAGCTAACAAATGAAAAACTGTTTTTT. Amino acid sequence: CASSQEKLTNEKLFF.

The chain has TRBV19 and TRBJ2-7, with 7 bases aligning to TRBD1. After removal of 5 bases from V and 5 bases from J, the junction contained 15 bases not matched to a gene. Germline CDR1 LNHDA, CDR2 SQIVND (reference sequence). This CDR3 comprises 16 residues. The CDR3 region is CASSLRPGTASNEQYF. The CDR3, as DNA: TGTGCCAGTAGTCTGCGTCCCGGGACAGCCTCTAACGAGCAGTACTTC. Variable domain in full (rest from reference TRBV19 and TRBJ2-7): DGGITQSPKYLFRKEGQNVTLSCEQNLNHDAMYWYRQDPGQGLRLIYYSQIVNDFQKGDIAEGYSVSREKKESFPLTVTSAQKNPTAFYLCASSLRPGTASNEQYFGPGTRLTVT.

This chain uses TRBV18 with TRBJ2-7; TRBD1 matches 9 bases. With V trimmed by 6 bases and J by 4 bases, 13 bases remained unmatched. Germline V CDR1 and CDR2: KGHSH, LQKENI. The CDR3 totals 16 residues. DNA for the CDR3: TGTGCCAGCTCCCGTCCCGTCGGGACAGGGCCTTACGAGCAGTACTTC. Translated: CASSRPVGTGPYEQYF. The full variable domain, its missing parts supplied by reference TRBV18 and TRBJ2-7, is NAGVMQNPRHLVRRRGQEARLRCSPMKGHSHVYWYRQLPEEGLKFMVYLQKENIIDESGMPKERFSAEFPKEGPSILRIQQVVRGDSAAYFCASSRPVGTGPYEQYFGPGTRLTVT.

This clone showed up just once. The DNA for the CDR3 is TGTGCCAGCAGACCCCTCGGGACAGATCACTATGGCTACACCTTC. This gives the protein CASRPLGTDHYGYTF. The genes are TRBV3-1 (or the pseudogene TRBV3-2) and TRBJ1-2; 7 positions match TRBD1. Trimming at V came to 6 bases and at J to 3 bases, leaving 10 bases not matched to a gene. CDR3 size: 15 residues. Germline loops: CDR1 LGHDT, CDR2 YNNKEL (reference sequence).

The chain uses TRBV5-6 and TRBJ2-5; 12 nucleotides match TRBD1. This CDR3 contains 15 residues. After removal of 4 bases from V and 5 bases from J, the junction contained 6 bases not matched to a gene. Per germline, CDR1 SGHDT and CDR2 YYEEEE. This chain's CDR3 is CASSGDRGLLETQYF. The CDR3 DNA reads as TGTGCCAGCAGCGGGGACAGGGGGCTTCTTGAGACCCAGTACTTC.

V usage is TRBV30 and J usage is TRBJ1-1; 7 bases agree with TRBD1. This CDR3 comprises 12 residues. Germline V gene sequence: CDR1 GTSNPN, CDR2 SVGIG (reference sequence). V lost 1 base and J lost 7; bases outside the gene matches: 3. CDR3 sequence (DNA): TGTGCCTGGAGTGCGACAGGGTTTGAAGCTTTCTTT. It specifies CAWSATGFEAFF.

Written as DNA, the CDR3 is TGCGCCAGCACTCCGCGGGGGGGCCCTCAGACCCAGTACTTC. It specifies CASTPRGGPQTQYF. V gene TRBV5-1 combines with J gene TRBJ2-5; the match to TRBD2 covers 9 bases. The germline V gene encodes CDR1 SGHRS and CDR2 YFSETQ. The CDR3 length is 14 residues. V lost 6 bases to trimming and J lost 6 bases; unmatched junction nucleotides: 9.